The rows below give T cell receptor beta chains drawn from one sample of a study of T-cell memory formation after mild COVID-19. MiXCR, applied by TCRdb to the 5' RACE reads, yields one record per CDR3 protein. The sample comprises 350,000 or so distinct CDR3 sequences, about an eighth of which are singletons, and 20% to 25% rests with the top ten. The sequenced sample was PBMCs or a T cell subset sorted from them (not recorded which). The receptors were sampled from a man aged 18 to 35 who had mild COVID-19 (a few samples of this study predate the infection). Cell type and time point are not known. CDR3s include the opening cysteine and the closing phenylalanine or tryptophan. The D gene is left open where the match is weak. Clone size, where shown, is once, few, many, or a class for clones that have expanded.

clone_size	d_call	v_call	j_call	cdr3_nt	cdr3_aa
few	TRBD1	TRBV7-2	TRBJ2-5	TGTGCCAGCAGTCGACAGGGCTTGCAAGAGACCCAGTACTTC	CASSRQGLQETQYF
NA	TRBD1	TRBV20-1	TRBJ2-7	TGCAGTGCTTTGGGACAGGGAATTTCCTACGAGCAGTACTTC	CSALGQGISYEQYF
many	TRBD2	TRBV20-1	TRBJ2-3	TGCAGTGCTAGGCGGGGGGGAGATACGCAGTATTTT	CSARRGGDTQYF
NA	NA	TRBV6-5	TRBJ2-1	TGTGCCAGCAACAAACGCAGGGGAAACACCTACAATGAGCAGTTCTTC	CASNKRRGNTYNEQFF
NA	NA	TRBV7-9	TRBJ2-1	TGTGCCAGCAGCCCGGTTTCGGCATCCGGCGAGCAGTTCTTC	CASSPVSASGEQFF
NA	NA	TRBV19	TRBJ2-5	TGTGCCAGTAGTCGAACGGGACGCGGGGAAGAGACCCAGTACTTC	CASSRTGRGEETQYF
few	TRBD1	TRBV27	TRBJ1-1	TGTGCCAGCAGTTTATCTGGGACAGGGAGAGCTTTCTTT	CASSLSGTGRAFF
few	TRBD1	TRBV7-6	TRBJ2-1	TGTGCCAGCAGCCCGGACAGGGGTGACCATGAGCAGTTCTTC	CASSPDRGDHEQFF
few	NA	TRBV5-1	TRBJ2-3	TGCGCCAGCAGCTCCGGGGGGCTAGCCGCGAACACAGATACGCAGTATTTT	CASSSGGLAANTDTQYF
many	NA	TRBV5-1	TRBJ2-6	TGCGCCAGCAGCTTGCGTAGTACAGGATTAGGGGCCAACGTCCTGACTTTC	CASSLRSTGLGANVLTF
few	NA	TRBV6-5	TRBJ1-4	TGTGCCAGCAGCAAAACACCAACTAATGAAAAACTGTTTTTT	CASSKTPTNEKLFF
NA	TRBD1	TRBV5-6	TRBJ1-5	TGTGCCAGCAGCTTGTCGGCAGGGGGTGGGCCCCAGCATTTT	CASSLSAGGGPQHF
NA	NA	TRBV29-1	TRBJ1-3	TGCAGCGTTGAAGACAGGGGAGACACCATATATTTT	CSVEDRGDTIYF